The next 25 T cell receptor beta chains were all read from a single sample in a study of blood T cells in healthy people across ages. Primed by a sample-barcoded 5' primer and a J-beta primer mix, a second PCR proceeded for 7 to 11 cycles. TCRdb reanalysed the 5' RACE reads using MiXCR and keeps one entry per CDR3 protein. The sample holds around 500,000 distinct CDR3 sequences; over 25% are singletons and the top ten take 3% to 4%. The sample was also linked to a second study, of T cells of mothers and their children.

The sequencing sample was made of blood. The receptors shown here come from a boy between 2 and 10 years old in good health.

The chain combines TRBV15 with TRBJ2-4; tentative D call: TRBD2 (5 bases). The germline CDR1 and CDR2 sequences are LNHNV and YYDKDF (reference sequence). The V end lost 1 base, the J end lost 5 bases, and 15 bases lay between the germline ends. The CDR3 length is 16 residues. This CDR3 is CATSRVGVPGENIQYF. CDR3 nucleotide sequence: TGTGCCACCAGCAGAGTCGGGGTACCCGGGGAAAACATTCAGTACTTC.

This rearrangement joins TRBV4-1 to TRBJ1-1; D may be TRBD1 (5 bases). The length of the CDR3 is 15 residues. Germline-derived CDR1 and CDR2 are MGHRA and YSYEKL. V was clipped by 0 bases and J by 6 bases, with 14 bases between them. The CDR3 loop is CASSQDWRGAAEAFF. The CDR3 nucleotides read TGCGCCAGCAGCCAAGATTGGAGGGGTGCTGCTGAAGCTTTCTTT.

The chain is built from TRBV7-2 and TRBJ2-5; no firm D call. Per the germline V gene, CDR1 is SGHTA and CDR2 is FQGNSA. Trimming took off 1 base at V and 2 bases at J, with 11 bases between the two ends. The CDR3 length is 15 residues. Here the CDR3 reads CASSLVGQSQETQYF. The CDR3 coding sequence is TGTGCCAGCAGCTTAGTCGGCCAGAGTCAAGAGACCCAGTACTTC.

This clonotype was seen more than once but under ten times. V gene TRBV30 combines with J gene TRBJ2-5; D ambiguous. The DNA end is more similar to TRBJ2-7, so the J call may be wrong. CDR1 and CDR2 (germline): GTSNPN, SVGIG (reference sequence). This CDR3 region has 15 residues. The DNA for the CDR3 is TGTGCCTGGAGTGTAGGCATAGGTTCCTCCTACGAGCAGTACTTC. This sequence encodes CAWSVGIGSSYEQYF.

This clonotype was seen only a few times. V is TRBV12-3 or TRBV12-4 and J is TRBJ2-7; 13 bases match TRBD2. V dropped 0 bases and J dropped 9; count of bases not matched to a gene: 8. The CDR3 runs to 16 residues. The CDR3 spells CASSLAGTSGKGGQYF. The DNA of the CDR3 is TGTGCCAGCAGTTTAGCGGGGACTAGCGGGAAGGGTGGGCAGTACTTC.

There are a few counts of this clonotype. The chain is built from TRBV5-1 and TRBJ2-5, with TRBD1 identical over 7 bases. The V gene end was trimmed by 3 bases and the J gene end by 4 bases; junction bases not matched to a gene: 6. The CDR3 runs 14 residues. Germline assignment: CDR1 SGHRS and CDR2 YFSETQ. The CDR3: CASSYDGTVETQYF. CDR3 sequence (DNA): TGCGCCAGCAGCTACGACGGGACAGTAGAGACCCAGTACTTC.

The chain combines TRBV20-1 with TRBJ2-1; 11 nucleotides agree with TRBD2. CDR1 DFQATT and CDR2 SNEGSKA come from the germline V gene (reference sequence). There are 15 residues in the CDR3. The V segment lost 4 bases and the J segment 10 bases; nucleotides outside the gene matches: 12. The CDR3 sequence is CSAKNSGGARGEQFF. The CDR3 DNA sequence: TGCAGTGCTAAGAATAGCGGGGGGGCCCGAGGAGAGCAGTTCTTC.

The CDR3 spells CASSSQERYGANVLTF. The CDR3 DNA reads TGTGCCAGCAGTAGTCAAGAGAGGTACGGGGCCAACGTCCTGACTTTC. The V gene is TRBV2, the J gene TRBJ2-6; D unclear. The germline gives CDR1 SNHLY, CDR2 FYNNEI. CDR3 length equals 16 residues. The ends were cut back, 5 bases at V and 4 bases at J, with 15 bases in the middle.

This chain joins TRBV30 and TRBJ2-7, with a weak D call TRBD2 (6 bases). There are 13 residues in the CDR3. Germline lookup yields CDR1 GTSNPN and CDR2 SVGIG (reference sequence). Trimming shortened V by 5 bases and J by 3 bases, and 14 bases separated the two germline ends. CDR3 DNA: TGTGCCTGGGCTCTAGCGCGCTACTACGAGCAGTACTTC. Encoded protein: CAWALARYYEQYF.

With regard to this clonotype: A much larger clone differs by one base, so this may be a read error. No conserved phenylalanine or tryptophan ends this CDR3, so it is likely a read error. V usage is TRBV6-6 and J usage is TRBJ2-7; weak D call: TRBD1 (5 bases). The CDR3 has 12 residues. Trimming took off 6 bases at V and 3 bases at J, with 9 bases between the two ends. CDR1 and CDR2 (germline): MNHNY, SVGAGI (reference sequence). The CDR3 reads CASRQGDYEQYL. The CDR3 DNA follows: TGTGCCAGCAGACAAGGGGACTACGAGCAGTACCTC.

This clonotype turned up a few times. The rearrangement links TRBV5-1 to TRBJ2-7; D perhaps matches TRBD1 (6 bases). CDR1 is SGHRS and CDR2 is YFSETQ in the germline V gene. The CDR3 runs 13 residues. V was trimmed by 4 bases and J by 5 bases, leaving 13 bases between them. In DNA, the CDR3 is TGCGCCAGCAGCCCGGGGCACAGGGACGAGCAGTACTTC. Its translation: CASSPGHRDEQYF.

The J gene is TRBJ1-4, the V gene TRBV2; possible D gene TRBD1, 5 bases. This CDR3 is built from 12 residues. Germline lookup yields CDR1 SNHLY and CDR2 FYNNEI. With 6 bases removed from V and 7 bases from J, the gap between germline ends came to 9 bases. The CDR3 region has the DNA TGTGCCAGCAGGAGGGGTGGTGAAAAACTGTTTTTT. Amino acid sequence: CASRRGGEKLFF.

J is TRBJ2-7 and V is TRBV20-1; D gene uncertain. The CDR3 runs 14 residues. Germline assignment: CDR1 DFQATT and CDR2 SNEGSKA (reference sequence). The V gene lost 1 base and the J gene lost 5 bases, with 15 bases spanning the gap. CDR3 region: CSARAAADPHEQYF. Here the CDR3 DNA reads TGCAGTGCTAGAGCGGCGGCGGACCCCCACGAGCAGTACTTC.

In regard to this clonotype: A read error may produce the germline difference seen at one junction end. The chain is built from TRBV9 and TRBJ2-3, with TRBD2 identical over 10 bases. Germline loops: CDR1 SGDLS, CDR2 YYNGEE. CDR3 size: 14 residues. The CDR3 DNA follows: TGTGCCAGCAGCGGGACTAGCGGTACAGCTACGCAGTATTTT. Translating it yields CASSGTSGTATQYF. Full variable domain (missing parts from reference TRBV9 and TRBJ2-3): DSGVTQTPKHLITATGQRVTLRCSPRSGDLSVYWYQQSLDQGLQFLIQYYNGEERAKGNILERFSAQQFPDLHSELNLSSLELGDSALYFCASSGTSGTATQYFGPGTRLTVL.

V is TRBV6-2 or TRBV6-3 and J is TRBJ2-7, with 8 bases fitting TRBD1. Trimming cost V 5 bases and J 0 bases; bases outside gene matches: 0. CDR3 length: 13 amino acids. Germline V lookup: CDR1 MNHEY, CDR2 SVGEGT. The CDR3 DNA reads TGTGCCAGCAGTGACAGGGGCTCCTACGAGCAGTACTTC. It translates to CASSDRGSYEQYF.

The chain employs TRBV7-2 and TRBJ2-7; 7 bases line up with TRBD2. CDR1 and CDR2 (germline): SGHTA, FQGNSA. After removal of 4 bases from V and 6 bases from J, the junction contained 9 bases not matched to a gene. The CDR3 totals 14 residues. The CDR3 reads CASSSSPGLSEQYF. The CDR3 DNA reads TGTGCCAGCAGCTCCTCACCGGGACTAAGCGAGCAGTACTTC.

The V gene is TRBV4-2, the J gene TRBJ2-2, with D hard to call. CDR1 LGHNA and CDR2 YNFKEQ come from the germline V gene. The CDR3 contains 14 residues. The V end was cut by 3 bases, the J end by 7 bases, with 12 bases between. Written as DNA, the CDR3 is TGTGCCAGCAGCCAGGGTCCCTCGGGCGGGGAGCTGTTTTTT. The encoded protein is CASSQGPSGGELFF.

V and J are TRBV5-1 and TRBJ1-1, with unresolved D. V shed 0 bases and J shed 1 base, with 7 bases lying between them. The CDR3 length is 14 residues. CDR1 and CDR2 (germline): SGHRS, YFSETQ. CDR3 DNA: TGCGCCAGCAGCTTGGTGCAGTCGAACACTGAAGCTTTCTTT. It yields the protein CASSLVQSNTEAFF.

V gene TRBV5-1 combines with J gene TRBJ2-1; possible D gene TRBD1, 6 bases. The CDR3 has 14 residues. Germline V gene data show CDR1 as SGHRS and CDR2 as YFSETQ. Trimming cost V 7 bases and J 8 bases, with 19 bases left between them. CDR3 DNA sequence: TGCGCCAGCGCCAGTGGGGTACAGGGTTATGAGCAGTTCTTC. It yields the protein CASASGVQGYEQFF.

V gene TRBV7-2 combines with J gene TRBJ2-7; 11 nucleotides align to TRBD1. V trimming: 5 bases; J trimming: 3 bases; junction bases outside the gene matches: 12. The CDR3 runs 17 residues. Germline assignment: CDR1 SGHTA and CDR2 FQGNSA. This CDR3 reads CASSPRTGGFPGYEQYF. DNA for the CDR3: TGTGCCAGCAGCCCACGGACAGGGGGCTTTCCGGGCTACGAGCAGTACTTC. Full variable domain (missing parts from reference TRBV7-2 and TRBJ2-7): GAGVSQSPSNKVTEKGKDVELRCDPISGHTALYWYRQSLGQGLEFLIYFQGNSAPDKSGLPSDRFSAERTGGSVSTLTIQRTQQEDSAVYLCASSPRTGGFPGYEQYFGPGTRLTVT.

This clonotype was counted a few times. V usage is TRBV15 and J usage is TRBJ2-3, with 16 bases that match TRBD2. Germline V gene sequence: CDR1 LNHNV, CDR2 YYDKDF (reference sequence). The V and J ends lost 7 bases and 3 bases, in that order; junction bases with no gene match: 10. This CDR3 region has 18 residues. The CDR3: CATNLGTSGGGWTDTQYF. The DNA of the CDR3 is TGTGCCACCAACTTGGGGACTAGCGGGGGGGGATGGACAGATACGCAGTATTTT.

The V gene is TRBV6-2 or TRBV6-3, the J gene TRBJ2-5; TRBD2 matches at 8 bases. V shed 7 bases and J 7 bases; nucleotides not matched to a gene: 5. Germline assignment: CDR1 MNHEY and CDR2 SVGEGT. The CDR3 loop spans 12 amino acids. CDR3: CASTRGGGTQYF. The CDR3 DNA reads as TGTGCCAGCACTCGGGGGGGTGGGACCCAGTACTTC.

V gene TRBV11-1 combines with J gene TRBJ2-1; 9 bases are a match to TRBD1. The V gene's germline CDR1 is SGHAT and CDR2 FQDESV (reference sequence). With 4 bases clipped from V and 1 base from J, the junction kept 23 bases outside the gene matches. The CDR3 loop spans 22 amino acids. CDR3 protein: CASSSGTGTTHARDFSYNEQFF. CDR3 DNA sequence: TGTGCCAGCAGCTCCGGGACAGGGACTACACATGCCAGGGACTTTTCCTACAATGAGCAGTTCTTC. Together with reference TRBV11-1 and TRBJ2-1, the CDR3 gives the full variable domain: EAEVAQSPRYKITEKSQAVAFWCDPISGHATLYWYRQILGQGPELLVQFQDESVVDDSQLPKDRFSAERLKGVDSTLKIQPAELGDSAMYLCASSSGTGTTHARDFSYNEQFFGPGTRLTVL.

This clonotype was seen more than once but under ten times. The chain has TRBV10-3 and TRBJ2-2, with D tentatively TRBD2 (7 bases). CDR1 and CDR2 from the germline V gene are ENHRY and SYGVKD. The CDR3 totals 17 residues. V shed 2 bases and J shed 5 bases, with 18 bases lying between them. The CDR3 DNA is TGTGCCATCAGTGAGAATAGGGCGGGGGCCGGGACCGGGGAGCTGTTTTTT. Translating it yields CAISENRAGAGTGELFF.

V and J are TRBV3-1 and TRBJ2-5; D unclear. Germline loops: CDR1 LGHDT, CDR2 YNNKEL (reference sequence). The CDR3 contains 13 residues. The V end was cut by 4 bases, the J end by 4 bases, with 10 bases between. CDR3 DNA: TGTGCCAGCAGCCGTGGGAAAGCAGAGACCCAGTACTTC. Translating it yields CASSRGKAETQYF.